This T cell receptor beta chain was documented in a study of T cell responses to AZD1222 COVID-19 vaccine. The CDR3 consists of 16 residues. V was trimmed by 2 bases and J by 4 bases, leaving 17 bases between them. Germline V gene data show CDR1 as SEHNR and CDR2 as FQNEAQ (reference sequence). Study-wide results and limits: The donor group comprised mostly white British people and more females; the analysis possibly underestimated clonal diversity. The breadth and depth of Spike-specific TCRs increased once two AZD1222 doses had been given. Unmutated variant regions are reportedly the target of nearly half of TCRs that are spike-specific. Only a handful of AZD1222 recipients, five to seven in all, had baseline seropositivity.

For this clone: Its antigen is unknown.

Method: immunoSEQ multiplex PCR; TCRdb's copy keeps in-frame clones and lacks some. The data hold 95,000 to 110,000 clones, with approximately 89% observed a single time. The chain is built from TRBV7-9 and TRBJ1-2, with D unclear. This material consisted of peripheral blood, taken 28 days after the second dose of the MenACWY control vaccine. This clonotype was obtained from an adult who received the MenACWY meningococcal vaccine as a control. CDR3 nucleotides: TGTGCCAGCAGCTTAATGGCGGTCAGTTGGACCTATGGCTACACCTTC. It specifies CASSLMAVSWTYGYTF.